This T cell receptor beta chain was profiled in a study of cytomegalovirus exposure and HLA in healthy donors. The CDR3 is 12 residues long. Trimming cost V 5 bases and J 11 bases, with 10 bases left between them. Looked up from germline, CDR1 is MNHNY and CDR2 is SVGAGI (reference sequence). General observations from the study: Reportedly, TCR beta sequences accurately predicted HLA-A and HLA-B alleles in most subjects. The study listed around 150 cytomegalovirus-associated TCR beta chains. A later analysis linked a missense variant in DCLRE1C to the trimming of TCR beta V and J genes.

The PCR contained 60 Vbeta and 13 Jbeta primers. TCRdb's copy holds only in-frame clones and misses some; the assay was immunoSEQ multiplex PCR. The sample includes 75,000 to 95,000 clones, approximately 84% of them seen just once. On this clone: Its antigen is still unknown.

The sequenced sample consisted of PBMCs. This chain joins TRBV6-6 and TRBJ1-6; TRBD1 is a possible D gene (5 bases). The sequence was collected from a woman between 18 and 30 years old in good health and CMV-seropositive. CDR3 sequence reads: CASSPWGAPLHF. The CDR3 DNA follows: TGTGCCAGCAGTCCCTGGGGGGCACCCCTCCACTTT.